This TCR beta chain is drawn from a study of CD8 T cells in Susac syndrome. With random hexamers, 0.5 to 1 ug RNA was reverse transcribed. Multiplex PCR with immunoSEQ amplified the TCR beta CDR3 across 54 Vbeta and 13 Jbeta. TCRdb re-called the immunoSEQ multiplex PCR reads through MiXCR, storing one row per CDR3 protein. Of 180,000 or so distinct CDR3 sequences listed, 90% to 95% are singletons. This CDR3 has 12 residues. The V gene lost 3 bases and the J gene lost 7 bases, with 7 bases spanning the gap. Germline V gives CDR1 SEHNR, CDR2 FQNEAQ (reference sequence). Sequencing was performed on CD4+ T cells from PBMCs. The V gene is TRBV7-9, the J gene TRBJ2-1; no reliable D call. The receptor's source is a human donor with multiple sclerosis. Here the CDR3 reads CASSFSENEQFF. CDR3 in DNA: TGTGCCAGCAGCTTCTCGGAAAATGAGCAGTTCTTC.